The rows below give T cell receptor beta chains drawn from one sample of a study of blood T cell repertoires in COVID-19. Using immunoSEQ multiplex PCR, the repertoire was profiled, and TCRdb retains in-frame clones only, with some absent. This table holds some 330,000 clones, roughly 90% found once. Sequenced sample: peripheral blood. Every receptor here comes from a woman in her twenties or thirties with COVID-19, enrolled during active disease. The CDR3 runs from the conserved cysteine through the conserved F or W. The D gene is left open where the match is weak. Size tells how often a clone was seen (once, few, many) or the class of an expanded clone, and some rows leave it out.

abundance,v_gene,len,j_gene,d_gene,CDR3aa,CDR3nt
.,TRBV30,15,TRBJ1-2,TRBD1,CAWSVLGQGSYGYTF,TGTGCCTGGAGTGTACTGGGACAGGGGTCCTATGGCTACACCTTC
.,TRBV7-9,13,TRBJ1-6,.,CASSFAGNSPLHF,TGTGCCAGCAGCTTCGCAGGGAATTCACCCCTCCACTTT
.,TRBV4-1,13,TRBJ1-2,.,CASSQDADYGYTF,TGCGCCAGCAGCCAAGATGCGGATTACGGCTACACCTTC
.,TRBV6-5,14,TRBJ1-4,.,CASNAGAGAEKLFF,TGTGCCAGCAATGCAGGGGCAGGGGCTGAAAAACTGTTTTTT
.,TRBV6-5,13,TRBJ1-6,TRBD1,CASTRTGDSPLHF,TGTGCCAGCACTCGGACAGGGGATTCACCCCTCCACTTT
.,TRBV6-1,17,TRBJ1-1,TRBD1,CASSGRGAGIFVAEAFF,TGTGCCAGCAGTGGCAGGGGGGCCGGTATATTTGTGGCTGAAGCTTTCTTT
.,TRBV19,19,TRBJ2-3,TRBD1,CASSIDLGSAGGFADTQYF,TGTGCCAGTAGTATAGATCTCGGTTCCGCAGGGGGCTTCGCAGATACGCAGTATTTT
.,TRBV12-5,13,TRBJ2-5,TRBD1,CASGLDRGETQYF,TGTGCTAGTGGCTTGGACAGGGGAGAGACCCAGTACTTC
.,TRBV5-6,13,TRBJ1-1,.,CASSLTENTEAFF,TGTGCCAGCAGCCTTACAGAGAACACTGAAGCTTTCTTT
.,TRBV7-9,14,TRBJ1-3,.,CASSDPTGVNTIYF,TGTGCCAGCAGCGACCCGACGGGAGTAAACACCATATATTTT
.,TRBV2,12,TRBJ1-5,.,CASSNTRQPQHF,TGTGCCAGCAGTAACACACGACAGCCCCAGCATTTT
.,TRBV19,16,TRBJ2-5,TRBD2,CASSIGLAGGQETQYF,TGTGCCAGTAGTATTGGACTAGCGGGGGGGCAAGAGACCCAGTACTTC
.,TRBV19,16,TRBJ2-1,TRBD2,CASSIGSSGGYNEQFF,TGTGCCAGTAGTATAGGGTCAAGCGGGGGCTACAATGAGCAGTTCTTC
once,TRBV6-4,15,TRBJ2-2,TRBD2,CASSPGLAGTGELFF,TGTGCCAGCAGTCCGGGACTAGCGGGGACCGGGGAGCTGTTTTTT
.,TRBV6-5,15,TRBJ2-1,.,CASSYSQNPYNEQFF,TGTGCCAGCAGTTATAGCCAGAACCCTTACAATGAGCAGTTCTTC
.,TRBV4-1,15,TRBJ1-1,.,CASSQVPRANTEAFF,TGCGCCAGCAGCCAAGTACCCAGGGCGAACACTGAAGCTTTCTTT
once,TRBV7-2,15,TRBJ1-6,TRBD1,CASSLRQGRNSPLHF,TGTGCCAGCAGCTTAAGACAGGGTCGCAATTCACCCCTCCACTTT
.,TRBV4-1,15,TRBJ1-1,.,CASSQHGGVNTEAFF,TGCGCCAGCAGCCAACACGGGGGTGTGAACACTGAAGCTTTCTTT
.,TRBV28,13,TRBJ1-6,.,CASVYSYNSPLHF,TGTGCCAGCGTGTACTCCTATAATTCACCCCTCCACTTT
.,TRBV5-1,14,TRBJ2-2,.,CASRGGTNTGELFF,TGCGCCAGCAGAGGGGGAACGAACACCGGGGAGCTGTTTTTT
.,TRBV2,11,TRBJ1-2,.,CASRRGYGYTF,TGTGCCAGCAGGCGAGGCTATGGCTACACCTTC
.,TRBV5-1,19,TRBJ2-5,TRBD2,CASRSGRTSGGAIQETQYF,TGCGCCAGCAGATCCGGGCGAACTAGCGGGGGGGCGATACAAGAGACCCAGTACTTC
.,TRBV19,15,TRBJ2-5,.,CASSMMGLGQETQYF,TGTGCCAGTAGTATGATGGGGCTTGGACAAGAGACCCAGTACTTC
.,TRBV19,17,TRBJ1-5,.,CASSIDRYGEGNQPQHF,TGTGCCAGTAGTATAGATCGATACGGGGAGGGCAATCAGCCCCAGCATTTT
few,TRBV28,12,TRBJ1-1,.,CASFRVNTEAFF,TGTGCCAGCTTCCGCGTGAACACTGAAGCTTTCTTT
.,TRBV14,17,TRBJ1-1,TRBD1,CASSGVPGQGLNTEAFF,TGTGCCAGCAGCGGTGTCCCGGGACAGGGTTTGAACACTGAAGCTTTCTTT
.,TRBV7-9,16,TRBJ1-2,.,CASSSSGQPSAYGYTF,TGTGCCAGCAGCTCCTCGGGACAACCGTCGGCCTATGGCTACACCTTC
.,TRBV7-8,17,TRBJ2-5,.,CASSLAWDIKAVETQYF,TGTGCCAGCAGCTTAGCGTGGGACATTAAGGCCGTTGAGACCCAGTACTTC
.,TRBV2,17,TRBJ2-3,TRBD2,CASSKSLSGGAFDTQYF,TGTGCCAGCAGTAAAAGCCTTAGCGGGGGGGCGTTCGATACGCAGTATTTT
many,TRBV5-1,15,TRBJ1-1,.,CASSLLQGENTEAFF,TGCGCCAGCAGCTTGCTACAGGGTGAGAACACTGAAGCTTTCTTT
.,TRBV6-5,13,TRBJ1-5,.,CASSYLVNQPQHF,TGTGCCAGCAGTTACCTCGTCAATCAGCCCCAGCATTTT
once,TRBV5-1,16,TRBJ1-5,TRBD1,CASSLGGTESNQPQHF,TGCGCCAGCAGCTTGGGCGGGACAGAGTCAAATCAGCCCCAGCATTTT
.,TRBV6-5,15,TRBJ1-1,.,CASSSIQQGVTEAFF,TGTGCCAGCAGTTCCATCCAACAGGGAGTTACTGAAGCTTTCTTT